The 23 T cell receptor beta chains reported below all come from one sample, sequenced in a study of cytomegalovirus exposure and HLA in healthy donors. The PCR ran on 60 Vbeta and 13 Jbeta primers. Measured with immunoSEQ multiplex PCR; TCRdb has only the in-frame clones, and not every one. Of around 100,000 clones detected, just under 80% appear once; the ten largest clones hold about 4.2%. What was sequenced was PBMCs. These receptors were collected from a male donor in good health and CMV-seropositive.

The CDR3 protein is CASKPSGRADTQYF. CDR3 in DNA: TGCGCCAGCAAGCCCAGCGGGAGAGCAGATACGCAGTATTTT. This rearrangement joins TRBV10-2 to TRBJ2-3; 8 bases are shared with TRBD2. CDR1 is WSHSY and CDR2 is SAAADI in the germline V gene. J lost 4 bases, V lost 7 bases, and 7 bases had no gene match. This CDR3 is 14 amino acids long.

The J gene is TRBJ2-1, the V gene TRBV7-2, with TRBD2 identical over 16 bases. With 0 bases clipped from V and 0 bases from J, the junction kept 11 bases outside the gene matches. Germline V lookup: CDR1 SGHTA, CDR2 FQGNSA. The CDR3 has 22 residues. The CDR3 DNA reads as TGTGCCAGCAGCTTAGCAGGGACTAGCGGGGGGGCCGATAAAAGCTCCTACAATGAGCAGTTCTTC. Its protein is CASSLAGTSGGADKSSYNEQFF.

The J gene is TRBJ2-5, the V gene TRBV7-9, with TRBD2 matching over 10 bases. The J call is uncertain, as TRBJ2-7 better fits the DNA end. From germline, CDR1 is SEHNR and CDR2 FQNEAQ (reference sequence). This CDR3 is built from 18 residues. This chain's CDR3 is CASSPIKAGGPSSYEQYF. CDR3 nucleotides: TGTGCCAGCAGCCCGATTAAAGCGGGAGGGCCGAGCTCCTACGAGCAGTACTTC.

The chain joins TRBV2 to TRBJ2-3, with D tentatively TRBD2 (7 bases). Per the germline V gene, CDR1 is SNHLY and CDR2 is FYNNEI. V was cut by 5 bases and J by 5 bases, with 26 bases left in between. The CDR3 loop spans 18 amino acids. The CDR3 loop is CASSRGATGTRIGDTQYF. The CDR3 DNA follows: TGTGCCAGCAGTCGGGGGGCGACCGGGACCCGAATTGGAGATACGCAGTATTTT.

This clone was counted a single time. This chain uses TRBV29-1 with TRBJ2-7; D is possibly TRBD1 (6 bases). The V end was cut by 6 bases, the J end by 0 bases, with 15 bases between. This CDR3 region has 14 residues. Germline V gene data show CDR1 as SQVTM and CDR2 as ANQGSEA. The CDR3 nucleotides read TGCAGCGTCAGGATTAAAGGGGGCTCCTACGAGCAGTACTTC. As protein: CSVRIKGGSYEQYF.

The CDR3 region is CASSLGGVTDTQYF. The CDR3 bases are TGCGCCAGCAGCTTGGGGGGAGTGACAGATACGCAGTATTTT. The chain employs TRBV5-1 and TRBJ2-3, with D tentatively TRBD2 (5 bases). The CDR3 covers 14 residues. Per germline, CDR1 SGHRS and CDR2 YFSETQ. V was shortened by 0 bases and J by 3 bases, with 8 bases between the two germline ends.

The rearrangement uses TRBV18 and TRBJ1-1; weak D call: TRBD1 (5 bases). The CDR3 length is 16 residues. Between the trimmed V and J ends, which lost 1 base and 0 bases, there was a span of 12 bases. Germline CDR1 reads KGHSH; CDR2 reads LQKENI. The chain's CDR3 is CASSPRVAGLNTEAFF. DNA for the CDR3: TGTGCCAGCTCACCACGGGTTGCAGGGCTGAACACTGAAGCTTTCTTT.

The J gene is TRBJ2-5, the V gene TRBV29-1; TRBD2 might be the D (6 bases). The V gene's germline CDR1 is SQVTM and CDR2 ANQGSEA. With 7 bases removed from V and 5 bases from J, the gap between germline ends came to 11 bases. This CDR3 spans 11 amino acids. The CDR3 is CSGLGGETQYF. The CDR3 DNA reads TGCAGCGGGCTAGGAGGGGAGACCCAGTACTTC.

This sequence joins TRBV28 and TRBJ1-5, with 7 bases fitting TRBD1. The CDR3 covers 14 residues. The V and J ends lost 6 bases and 5 bases, in that order; junction bases with no gene match: 7. CDR1 MDHEN and CDR2 SYDVKM come from the germline V gene. The CDR3 DNA reads as TGTGCCAGCAGGGACGACAGGGTCTATCAGCCCCAGCATTTT. Residues: CASRDDRVYQPQHF.

The chain joins TRBV7-2 to TRBJ2-1, with 9 bases aligning to TRBD2. CDR1 is SGHTA, CDR2 FQGNSA, per germline. CDR3 length: 15 residues. Germline trimming cut 5 bases from V and 7 bases from J; bases unmatched to any gene: 9. The CDR3 nucleotides read TGTGCCAGCAGCCTTACTAGCGGGCAAGGGAATGAGCAGTTCTTC. Translated: CASSLTSGQGNEQFF. Filled out from reference TRBV7-2 and TRBJ2-1, the complete variable domain reads GAGVSQSPSNKVTEKGKDVELRCDPISGHTALYWYRQSLGQGLEFLIYFQGNSAPDKSGLPSDRFSAERTGGSVSTLTIQRTQQEDSAVYLCASSLTSGQGNEQFFGPGTRLTVL.

The rearrangement joins TRBV6-1 to TRBJ2-5; TRBD2 matches 9 bases. CDR3 length: 14 residues. Trimming took 7 bases from V and 4 from J; bases not matched to a gene: 7. The germline CDR1 and CDR2 sequences are MNHNS and SASEGT. CDR3 protein: CASNFAGGRETQYF. CDR3 nucleotides: TGTGCCAGCAACTTCGCGGGGGGGAGAGAGACCCAGTACTTC.

V gene TRBV6-5 combines with J gene TRBJ2-7, with D possibly being TRBD2 (6 bases). There are 15 residues in the CDR3. CDR1 and CDR2 from the germline V gene are MNHEY and SVGAGI. V lost 6 bases and J lost 1, with 16 bases in between. In nucleotides, the CDR3 is TGTGCCAGCAGCACCGGGGGACGGGCATCCTACGAGCAGTACTTC. Amino acids: CASSTGGRASYEQYF.

The chain recombines TRBV27 with TRBJ2-3; D gene unclear. The V end lost 6 bases, the J end lost 0 bases, and 13 bases lay between the germline ends. The CDR3 has 15 residues. Looked up from germline, CDR1 is MNHEY and CDR2 is SMNVEV (reference sequence). The CDR3 DNA follows: TGTGCCAGCAGCACGGTGACATCTAGCACAGATACGCAGTATTTT. Its protein product is CASSTVTSSTDTQYF.

This clone has only a few counts. V usage is TRBV4-1 and J usage is TRBJ1-2; a weak D match, TRBD1 (6 bases). Germline V CDR1 and CDR2: MGHRA, YSYEKL. This CDR3 is built from 15 residues. V dropped 3 bases and J dropped 4 bases, with 15 bases sitting between them. CDR3 residues: CASSQYRDTIYGYTF. The CDR3 DNA is TGCGCCAGCAGCCAGTACAGGGATACTATCTATGGCTACACCTTC.

CDR3 bases: TGCGCCAGCAGCCAAGAGAGAGTGAGTTCCCCCAATCAGCCCCAGCATTTT. It is translated as CASSQERVSSPNQPQHF. This chain links TRBV4-1 with TRBJ1-5; D call uncertain. V was shortened by 0 bases and J by 3 bases, with 15 bases between the two germline ends. This CDR3 comprises 17 residues. Germline lookup yields CDR1 MGHRA and CDR2 YSYEKL.

This sequence joins TRBV15 and TRBJ2-3, with TRBD2 matching over 7 bases. Germline trimming cut 1 base from V and 1 base from J; bases unmatched to any gene: 11. CDR3 size: 18 residues. Germline CDR1 LNHNV, CDR2 YYDKDF (reference sequence). The CDR3 nucleotides read TGTGCCACCAGCAGAGGAGTCGGTGGGGGGGGAGGCACAGATACGCAGTATTTT. Its translation is CATSRGVGGGGGTDTQYF.

The chain uses TRBV28 and TRBJ2-7; TRBD1 matches 7 bases. The CDR3 is 14 amino acids. CDR1 and CDR2 from the germline V gene are MDHEN and SYDVKM. The J segment lost 3 bases and the V segment lost 6 bases, leaving 8 bases of the junction unmatched. DNA of the CDR3: TGTGCCAGCAGCACCGGGACAGCCTACTACGAGCAGTACTTC. Protein: CASSTGTAYYEQYF. Combining the CDR3 with reference TRBV28 and TRBJ2-7 gives the whole variable domain DVKVTQSSRYLVKRTGEKVFLECVQDMDHENMFWYRQDPGLGLRLIYFSYDVKMKEKGDIPEGYSVSREKKERFSLILESASTNQTSMYLCASSTGTAYYEQYFGPGTRLTVT.

The chain joins TRBV13 to TRBJ2-7; maybe TRBD1 (5 bases). Deletions cut 3 bases from V and 6 bases from J, with 18 bases between. The V gene's germline CDR1 is PRHDT and CDR2 FYEKMQ (reference sequence). CDR3 length equals 15 residues. For the CDR3, the DNA is TGTGCCAGCAGCTTCGACAATTCCCTTGGGGCCGAGCAGTACTTC. This encodes CASSFDNSLGAEQYF.

V is TRBV29-1 and J is TRBJ1-2; D uncertain. Germline V gene sequence: CDR1 SQVTM, CDR2 ANQGSEA. CDR3 size: 13 residues. With 3 bases removed from V and 3 bases from J, the gap between germline ends came to 11 bases. Here the CDR3 reads CSVEPTGYYGYTF. The CDR3 nucleotides are TGCAGCGTTGAGCCGACGGGGTACTATGGCTACACCTTC.

The chain carries TRBV28 and TRBJ2-1, with TRBD2 matching over 7 bases. Germline loops: CDR1 MDHEN, CDR2 SYDVKM. The CDR3 sequence is 14 residues long. V was clipped by 7 bases and J by 4 bases; unmatched bases: 7. CDR3 in amino acids: CASNGAGLYNEQFF. The CDR3 DNA reads TGTGCCAGCAACGGAGCGGGGCTGTACAATGAGCAGTTCTTC.

This clone was recorded only once. V is TRBV10-1 and J is TRBJ1-1; possible D gene TRBD1, 5 bases. Per the germline V gene, CDR1 is WNHNN and CDR2 is SYGVQD (reference sequence). The CDR3 is 15 amino acids. The V end lost 6 bases, the J end lost 3 bases, and 17 bases lay between the germline ends. This chain's CDR3 is CASSDQGVRDTEAFF. CDR3 nucleotide sequence: TGCGCCAGCAGCGACCAAGGGGTCCGGGACACTGAAGCTTTCTTT.

This chain connects TRBV28 to TRBJ1-1; D gene ambiguous. This CDR3 contains 12 residues. Trimming removed 7 bases at V and 11 bases at J, with 17 bases between. CDR1 MDHEN and CDR2 SYDVKM come from the germline V gene. The CDR3 bases are TGTGCCAGCACCAGCGCGGGAGGGCGGGCTTTCTTT. Translation gives CASTSAGGRAFF.

This chain joins TRBV28 and TRBJ1-1, with D possibly matching TRBD1 (6 bases). This CDR3 is built from 12 residues. V was pared by 1 base and J by 7 bases, with 7 bases between. Germline CDR1 MDHEN, CDR2 SYDVKM. This CDR3 reads CASSLLGGEAFF. The CDR3 region has the DNA TGTGCCAGCAGTTTATTAGGGGGTGAAGCTTTCTTT. The entire variable domain, with the rest obtained from reference TRBV28 and TRBJ1-1, is as follows: DVKVTQSSRYLVKRTGEKVFLECVQDMDHENMFWYRQDPGLGLRLIYFSYDVKMKEKGDIPEGYSVSREKKERFSLILESASTNQTSMYLCASSLLGGEAFFGQGTRLTVV.